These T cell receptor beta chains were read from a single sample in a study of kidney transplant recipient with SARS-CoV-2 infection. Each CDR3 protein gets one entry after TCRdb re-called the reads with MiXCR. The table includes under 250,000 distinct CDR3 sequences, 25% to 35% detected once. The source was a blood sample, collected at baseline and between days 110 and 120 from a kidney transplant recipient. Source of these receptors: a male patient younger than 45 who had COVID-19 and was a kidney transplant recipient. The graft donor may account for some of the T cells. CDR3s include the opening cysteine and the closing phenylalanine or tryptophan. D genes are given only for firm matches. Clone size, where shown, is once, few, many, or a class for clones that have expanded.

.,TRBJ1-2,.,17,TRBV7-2,TGTGCCAGCAGCCTAAGAGTCAGAGACGGAAAGACCTATGGCTACACCTTC,CASSLRVRDGKTYGYTF
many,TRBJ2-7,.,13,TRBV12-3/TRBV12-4,TGTGCCAGCAGTTTTCGGGACTCCTACGAGCAGTACTTC,CASSFRDSYEQYF
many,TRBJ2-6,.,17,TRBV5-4,TGTGCCAGCAGTACAACCGTACCAGACAAAGTCGGGCCAACGCCTGCTTTC,CASSTTVPDKVGPTPAF
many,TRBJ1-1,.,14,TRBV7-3,TGTGCCAGCAGCGCCTACCCTGGGGACACTGAAGCTTTCTTT,CASSAYPGDTEAFF
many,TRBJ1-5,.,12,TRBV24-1,TGTGCCACCAGTGATTTGTATCAGCCCCAGCATTTT,CATSDLYQPQHF
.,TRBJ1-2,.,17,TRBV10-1,TGCGCCAGCAGTTTGGCAATAAGATCGCGAAAGACCTATGGCTACACCTTC,CASSLAIRSRKTYGYTF
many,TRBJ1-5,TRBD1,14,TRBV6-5,TGTGCCAGCAGTGAGCAGACAGGGGGCCGGCCCCAGCATTTT,CASSEQTGGRPQHF
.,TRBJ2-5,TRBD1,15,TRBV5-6,TGTGCCAGCAGCGCCACCGGGACAGGGGGAGAGACCCAGTACTTC,CASSATGTGGETQYF
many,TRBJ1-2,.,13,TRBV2,TGTGCCAGTACGGGGGGGGGCTACTATGGCTACACCTTC,CASTGGGYYGYTF
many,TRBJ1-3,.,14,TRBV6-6,TGTGCCAGCAGTTCACCAGGAGAAGGAAACACCATATATTTT,CASSSPGEGNTIYF
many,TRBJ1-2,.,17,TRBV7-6,TGTGCCAGCAGCCTTTCGTCTGAATCTCGAAAGACCTATGGCTACACCTTC,CASSLSSESRKTYGYTF
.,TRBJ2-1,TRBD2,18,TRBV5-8,TGTGCCAGCACCCTCGGGAGGGGTTTCTTTAGATCCTACAATGAGCAGTTCTTC,CASTLGRGFFRSYNEQFF
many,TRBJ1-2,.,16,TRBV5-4,TGTGCCAGCATGTACGCCGTACCAGGAAAGACCTATGGCTACACCTTC,CASMYAVPGKTYGYTF
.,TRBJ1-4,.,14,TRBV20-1,TGCAGTGCTAGATCGCGTGTGGCTAATGAAAAACTGTTTTTT,CSARSRVANEKLFF
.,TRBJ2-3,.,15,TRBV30,TGTGCCTGGAGCAAGGGGTCGGCTGGAGCAGATACGCAGTATTTT,CAWSKGSAGADTQYF
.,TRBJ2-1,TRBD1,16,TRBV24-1,TGTGCCACCAGTGAATCAACCGGGACAGGGGTCGATGAGCAGTTCTTC,CATSESTGTGVDEQFF
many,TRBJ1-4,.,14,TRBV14,TGTGCCAGCAGCTACGGGAGGTCTAATGAAAAACTGTTTTTT,CASSYGRSNEKLFF
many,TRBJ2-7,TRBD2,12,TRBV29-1,TGCAGCGTTCCGACTAGCGCTGGCGAGCAGTACTTC,CSVPTSAGEQYF
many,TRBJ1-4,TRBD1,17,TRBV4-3,TGCGCCAGCAGCCAAGTGTGGGGGGGACAGGGCGATGAAAAACTGTTTTTT,CASSQVWGGQGDEKLFF
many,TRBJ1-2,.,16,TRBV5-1,TGCGCCAGCTCCGATGTATCGGTTCGAAAGACCTATGGCTACACCTTC,CASSDVSVRKTYGYTF
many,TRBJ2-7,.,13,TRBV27,TGTGCCAGCGGGGGATGGGACGCCGACGAGCAGTACTTC,CASGGWDADEQYF
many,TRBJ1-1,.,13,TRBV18,TGTGCCAGCTCACCGGCCATGAACACTGAAGCTTTCTTT,CASSPAMNTEAFF
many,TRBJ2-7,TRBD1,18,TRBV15,TGTGCCACCAGCAGAGCCGGACAGGGGGACATACCCACCTACGAGCAGTACTTC,CATSRAGQGDIPTYEQYF
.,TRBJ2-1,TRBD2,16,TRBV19,TGTGCCAGTAGTAGGTCGCTAGCGGGAGACTGGGGTGAGCAGTTCTTC,CASSRSLAGDWGEQFF
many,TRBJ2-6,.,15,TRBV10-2,TGCGCCAGCAGTGAGAGAGGGCTCGCGGCCAACGTCCTGACTTTC,CASSERGLAANVLTF
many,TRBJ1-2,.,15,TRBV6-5,TGTGCCAGCAGTTACGGGCAGGGGCCAATTTCGGGCTACACCTTC,CASSYGQGPISGYTF
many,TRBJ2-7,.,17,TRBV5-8,TGTGCCAGCAGCTTGGGAGGCGTCAGGCCGAGCTCCTACGAGCAGTACTTC,CASSLGGVRPSSYEQYF
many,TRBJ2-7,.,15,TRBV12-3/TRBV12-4,TGTGCCAGCTCCACCAATAAGGTGAGGACCTACGAGCAGTACTTC,CASSTNKVRTYEQYF
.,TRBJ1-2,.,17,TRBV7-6,TGTGCCAGCAACTCAGGAAATAAGTGCCGAAAGACCTATGGCTACACCTTC,CASNSGNKCRKTYGYTF
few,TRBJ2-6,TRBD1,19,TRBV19,TGTGCCAGTACCAGGATCCGGGACAGGGTCTGGTCTGGGGCCAACGTCCTGACTTTC,CASTRIRDRVWSGANVLTF
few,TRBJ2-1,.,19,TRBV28,TGTGCCAGCAACTCTTGGGGGCAGGGCCAAGGGGTATCCTACAATGAGCAGTTCTTC,CASNSWGQGQGVSYNEQFF
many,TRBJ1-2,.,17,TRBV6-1,TGTGCCAGCAGTGGGGGTAGGGAATGTAGAAAGACCTATGGCTACACCTTC,CASSGGRECRKTYGYTF
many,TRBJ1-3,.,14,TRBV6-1,TGTGCCAGCAGTGAAGTGGACTCTGGAAACACCATATATTTT,CASSEVDSGNTIYF
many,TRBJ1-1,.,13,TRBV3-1,TGTGCCAGCAGCCAAGATGGCCAAACTGAAGCTTTCTTT,CASSQDGQTEAFF
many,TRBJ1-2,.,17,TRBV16,TGTGCCAGCAGCCACCGATGGGTCGTTAGAAAGACCTATGGCTACACCTTC,CASSHRWVVRKTYGYTF
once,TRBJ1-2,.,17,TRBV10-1,TGCGCCGGCAGTACACAAGCAAGATCGCGAAAGACCTATGGCTACACCTTC,CAGSTQARSRKTYGYTF
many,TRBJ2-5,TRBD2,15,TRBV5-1,TGCGCCAGCAGCTTCGGACTAGCGGATCAAGAGACCCAGTACTTC,CASSFGLADQETQYF
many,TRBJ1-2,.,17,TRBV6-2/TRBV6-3,TGTGCCAGCAGTCCATTAAGCTGCATCGGAAAGACCTATGGCTACACCTTC,CASSPLSCIGKTYGYTF